These T cell receptor beta chains were read from a single sample in a study of blood T cells in healthy people across ages. TCRdb used MiXCR to reprocess the 5' RACE reads, holding one entry per CDR3 protein. The table includes 1,100,000 or so distinct CDR3 sequences, under 45% detected once. The sample comprised blood. The receptors were gathered from an older woman in good health. Both conserved end residues are part of each CDR3. A D gene is named only where the DNA matches it firmly. Clone size is not always given. Where it is, it says once, few, many or a class for expanded clones.

J: TRBJ2-5; V: TRBV7-2; size: few; D: NA; DNA: TGTGCCAGCAGCCAAGGGGGGCTGGGGACCCAGTACTTC; CDR3: CASSQGGLGTQYF
J: TRBJ2-5; V: TRBV5-1; size: NA; D: TRBD2; DNA: TGCGCCAGCAGCTTGGGGACTAGTGGGAGGGCCTCAGAGCAGTACTTC; CDR3: CASSLGTSGRASEQYF
J: TRBJ1-4; V: TRBV7-2; size: many; D: NA; DNA: TGTGCCAGCAGCTTAGTAGCCCGAAACAATGAAAAACTGTTTTTT; CDR3: CASSLVARNNEKLFF
J: TRBJ2-7; V: TRBV27; size: NA; D: NA; DNA: TGTGCCAGCAGGAGGCTTGCCCAGGGCAACTACGAGCAGTACTTC; CDR3: CASRRLAQGNYEQYF
J: TRBJ1-6; V: TRBV6-5; size: few; D: TRBD1; DNA: TGTGCCAGCAGTTATCAGGGGACAGCGAATCGACCCCTCCACTTT; CDR3: CASSYQGTANRPLHF
J: TRBJ2-2; V: TRBV10-3; size: NA; D: NA; DNA: TGTGCCACTTCGAGGGTTGCCGGGGAGCTGTTTTTT; CDR3: CATSRVAGELFF
J: TRBJ2-5; V: TRBV3-1; size: few; D: NA; DNA: TGTGCCAGCAGCCAAGACATGGCCAGGCAAGAGACCCAGTACTTC; CDR3: CASSQDMARQETQYF
J: TRBJ2-1; V: TRBV11-2; size: NA; D: NA; DNA: TGTGCCAGCAGCTTAGTTCGGGGGACCTACAATGAGCAGTTCTTC; CDR3: CASSLVRGTYNEQFF
J: TRBJ2-5; V: TRBV6-1; size: NA; D: TRBD2; DNA: TGTGCCAGCACTTCAGGGACTAGCGGGAACGTCCGTGAGCAGTACTTC; CDR3: CASTSGTSGNVREQYF
J: TRBJ2-7; V: TRBV3-1; size: NA; D: NA; DNA: TGTGCCAGCAGCCAAGAAGCCAGGCTGGAATACGAGCAGTACTTC; CDR3: CASSQEARLEYEQYF
J: TRBJ1-2; V: TRBV20-1; size: few; D: NA; DNA: TGCAGTGCTAGTGAGGGAGCCGCTTATGGCTACACCTTC; CDR3: CSASEGAAYGYTF
J: TRBJ2-5; V: TRBV7-2; size: many; D: NA; DNA: TGTGCCAGCACCCTGGGCGGCCCGGAGACCCAGTACTTC; CDR3: CASTLGGPETQYF
J: TRBJ2-1; V: TRBV20-1; size: NA; D: TRBD2; DNA: TGCAGTGCTAGACCCCAACTAGCGGAAGTCTACAATGAGCAGTTCTTC; CDR3: CSARPQLAEVYNEQFF
J: TRBJ2-1; V: TRBV6-2/TRBV6-3; size: NA; D: TRBD2; DNA: TGTACCAGCAAACTAGCGGACTACAATGAGCAGTTCTTC; CDR3: CTSKLADYNEQFF
J: TRBJ2-2; V: TRBV20-1; size: NA; D: NA; DNA: TGCAGTGCTAGGGAACGATGGCCGAACACCGGGGAGCTGTTTTTT; CDR3: CSARERWPNTGELFF
J: TRBJ2-1; V: TRBV5-1; size: NA; D: TRBD2; DNA: TGCGCCAGCAGCCGAAGCGGGAGTTTAAATGAGCAGTTCTTC; CDR3: CASSRSGSLNEQFF
J: TRBJ2-7; V: TRBV11-2; size: NA; D: TRBD2; DNA: TGTGCCAGCAGCTTCCTTACTAGCGGGGCCTACGAGCAGTACTTC; CDR3: CASSFLTSGAYEQYF
J: TRBJ2-1; V: TRBV20-1; size: NA; D: TRBD2; DNA: TGCAGCGCCGCCCCCTCTAATAGCGGGATGGTGCAGTTCTTC; CDR3: CSAAPSNSGMVQFF
J: TRBJ2-7; V: TRBV2; size: NA; D: TRBD1; DNA: TGTGCCAGCAGTGCCCAAGACAGGGTCCGGGGCGAGCAGTACTTC; CDR3: CASSAQDRVRGEQYF
J: TRBJ2-4; V: TRBV27; size: few; D: NA; DNA: TGTGCCAGCAGTTCGGTTTCGCAGGGGTTTTCGCAGTACTTC; CDR3: CASSSVSQGFSQYF
J: TRBJ2-7; V: TRBV10-3; size: few; D: NA; DNA: TGTGCCATCAGTGAGCCCTACAACGAGCAGTACTTC; CDR3: CAISEPYNEQYF
J: TRBJ1-2; V: TRBV20-1; size: NA; D: NA; DNA: TGCAGTGCTCCCGGGAACAACTATGGCTACACCTTC; CDR3: CSAPGNNYGYTF
J: TRBJ2-1; V: TRBV7-2; size: few; D: TRBD2; DNA: TGTGCCAGCAGCTTAAAGGGGCTAGCGGCTAATGAGCAGTTCTTC; CDR3: CASSLKGLAANEQFF
J: TRBJ2-7; V: TRBV15; size: NA; D: TRBD1; DNA: TGTGCCACCAGCAGCCGGACAGGGCGCTCCTACGAGCAGTACTTC; CDR3: CATSSRTGRSYEQYF
J: TRBJ2-7; V: TRBV28; size: many; D: NA; DNA: TGTGCCAGCAGTTTAGGGTCTAGGGGGCAGTACTTC; CDR3: CASSLGSRGQYF
J: TRBJ2-5; V: TRBV7-9; size: few; D: NA; DNA: TGTGCCAGCAGCCAAGTGGGGGGACGGACTCGCCAGTACTTC; CDR3: CASSQVGGRTRQYF
J: TRBJ1-6; V: TRBV7-6; size: few; D: NA; DNA: TGTGCCAGCAGCTTAGAAGATATACAGGGTCTGAATGGCTCACCCCTCCACTTT; CDR3: CASSLEDIQGLNGSPLHF
J: TRBJ1-2; V: TRBV3-1; size: NA; D: NA; DNA: TGTGCCAGCAGCCCAATCCGGGACTTAATTGGAGGCTACACCTTC; CDR3: CASSPIRDLIGGYTF
J: TRBJ2-4; V: TRBV6-1; size: few; D: NA; DNA: TGTGCCAGCAGTGAACAGGGGTCCATTCAGTACTTC; CDR3: CASSEQGSIQYF
J: TRBJ2-7; V: TRBV30; size: few; D: TRBD1; DNA: TGTGCCTGGAGTTTTACCGGGACAGGGTTCTACGAGCAGTACTTC; CDR3: CAWSFTGTGFYEQYF
J: TRBJ2-1; V: TRBV12-3/TRBV12-4; size: NA; D: TRBD2; DNA: TGTGCCAGCAGTCGTGCTAGCGGGAGCTCCTACAATGAGCAGTTCTTC; CDR3: CASSRASGSSYNEQFF
J: TRBJ1-5; V: TRBV28; size: NA; D: NA; DNA: TGTGCCACCGTCCGGGACAACAATCAGCCCCAGCATTTT; CDR3: CATVRDNNQPQHF
J: TRBJ1-1; V: TRBV3-1; size: NA; D: NA; DNA: TGTGCCAGCAGCCAAGTAGGTTGGGGTGGCACTGAAGCTTTCTTT; CDR3: CASSQVGWGGTEAFF
J: TRBJ1-2; V: TRBV5-6; size: NA; D: NA; DNA: TGTGCCAGCAGCTTGGATCTCGAGGCTGGCTACACCTTC; CDR3: CASSLDLEAGYTF
J: TRBJ2-1; V: TRBV27; size: few; D: NA; DNA: TGTGCCAGCAGTTTTGAAAATGAGCAGTTCTTC; CDR3: CASSFENEQFF
J: TRBJ2-1; V: TRBV27; size: NA; D: NA; DNA: TGTGCCAGCAGTCGAAGAACCTCGGGGCTAGTAGATAGTGAGCAGTTCTTC; CDR3: CASSRRTSGLVDSEQFF
J: TRBJ1-5; V: TRBV6-2/TRBV6-3; size: NA; D: NA; DNA: TGTGCCATCCAGGGGTTCCTAAATCAGCCCCAGCATTTT; CDR3: CAIQGFLNQPQHF
J: TRBJ1-2; V: TRBV9; size: few; D: NA; DNA: TGTGCCAGCAGCCCGAGGATAGCGCGTGGCTACACCTTC; CDR3: CASSPRIARGYTF
J: TRBJ2-7; V: TRBV4-1; size: few; D: NA; DNA: TGCGCCAGCAGCCAAGTGGGAGACATACTCTACGAGCAGTACTTC; CDR3: CASSQVGDILYEQYF
J: TRBJ2-5; V: TRBV20-1; size: once; D: TRBD2; DNA: TGCAGTGCTATACAAGCGGGGCAATGGCGCGGTGAGCAGTACTTC; CDR3: CSAIQAGQWRGEQYF
J: TRBJ1-6; V: TRBV7-2; size: NA; D: TRBD1; DNA: TGTGCCAGCAGCTCCCTCAGACAGGGGGGGTCCCTCCACTTT; CDR3: CASSSLRQGGSLHF
J: TRBJ2-3; V: TRBV4-1; size: NA; D: NA; DNA: TGCGCCAGCAGCCAAGGAGTTGCGGACCGCACAGATACGCAGTATTTT; CDR3: CASSQGVADRTDTQYF
J: TRBJ2-6; V: TRBV28; size: NA; D: NA; DNA: TGTGCCAGCAGTTTTTTTCTAACGGGGTCTGGGGCCAACGTCCTGACTTTC; CDR3: CASSFFLTGSGANVLTF
J: TRBJ2-1; V: TRBV4-3; size: NA; D: TRBD2; DNA: TGCGCCAGCAGCCAAGAACAGCGGGGATACAATGAGCAGTTCTTC; CDR3: CASSQEQRGYNEQFF
J: TRBJ2-7; V: TRBV20-1; size: NA; D: NA; DNA: TGCAGTGCTAGAGATATGGAGGGAGGCTACGAGCAGTACTTC; CDR3: CSARDMEGGYEQYF
J: TRBJ2-7; V: TRBV20-1; size: few; D: TRBD1; DNA: TGCAGTGCTACCCACCGGTTAGGGGGCGGCGAGCAGTACTTC; CDR3: CSATHRLGGGEQYF
J: TRBJ2-3; V: TRBV5-1; size: NA; D: NA; DNA: TGCGCCAGCAGCTTGTGGGGGCTGGCAGATACGCAGTATTTT; CDR3: CASSLWGLADTQYF